The 16 T cell receptor beta chains below were found in one sample sequenced in a study of long-term antiretroviral therapy in people with HIV. A v3.0 immunoSEQ assay was performed at survey level. Using immunoSEQ multiplex PCR, the repertoire was profiled, and TCRdb retains in-frame clones only, with some absent. The table has about 35,000 clones, just under 95% seen once. Sequences were derived from unsorted PBMCs, sampled 4.1 years after starting antiretroviral therapy. Receptor source: a woman aged 45-65 years with HIV.

J is TRBJ2-7 and V is TRBV5-1; the D gene could be TRBD1 or TRBD2 (6 bases each). The germline V gene has CDR1 SGHRS and CDR2 YFSETQ. There are 14 residues in the CDR3. Trimming cost V 2 bases and J 4 bases, with 13 bases left between them. The CDR3 loop is CASSFTQGGYEQYF. DNA of the CDR3: TGCGCCAGCAGCTTCACACAGGGAGGATACGAGCAGTACTTC.

V and J are TRBV10-1 and TRBJ2-1, with D possibly being TRBD2 (7 bases). Germline values: CDR1 WNHNN, CDR2 SYGVQD (reference sequence). Trimming left V 3 bases short and J 0 bases short, with 18 bases between. This CDR3 is built from 18 residues. CDR3 protein: CASSEGGGLLSSYNEQFF. As DNA, the CDR3 is TGCGCCAGCAGTGAAGGCGGGGGCCTTCTGAGCTCCTACAATGAGCAGTTCTTC.

The genes are TRBV27 and TRBJ2-7, with TRBD1 matching over 9 bases. J gave up 2 bases and V 5 bases, and 4 bases lay outside the gene matches. Germline V gene sequence: CDR1 MNHEY, CDR2 SMNVEV (reference sequence). This CDR3 has 14 residues. In DNA, the CDR3 is TGTGCCAGCAGTAGGCGACAGGGGGCCTACGAGCAGTACTTC. Amino acids: CASSRRQGAYEQYF.

The V and J genes are TRBV6-1 and TRBJ1-1; D is unclear. The CDR3 runs 13 residues. Germline V gene sequence: CDR1 MNHNS, CDR2 SASEGT. V was cut by 8 bases and J by 0 bases, with 10 bases left in between. CDR3 amino acids: CASAKRMNTEAFF. The CDR3 nucleotides read TGTGCCAGCGCAAAGAGAATGAACACTGAAGCTTTCTTT.

The rearrangement joins TRBV20-1 to TRBJ1-1; TRBD1 agrees at 7 bases. The germline CDR1 and CDR2 sequences are DFQATT and SNEGSKA (reference sequence). This CDR3 has 11 residues. J gave up 6 bases and V 5 bases, and 3 bases lay outside the gene matches. The CDR3 reads CSAFDRAEAFF. The DNA of the CDR3 is TGCAGTGCTTTCGACAGGGCTGAAGCTTTCTTT.

This chain connects TRBV9 to TRBJ1-2; D is uncertain. Trimming shortened V by 0 bases and J by 5 bases, and 11 bases separated the two germline ends. Germline V gives CDR1 SGDLS, CDR2 YYNGEE. The CDR3 extends over 14 amino acids. The CDR3 DNA sequence: TGTGCCAGCAGCGTAGAAGGAGAGCCTTATGGCTACACCTTC. As protein: CASSVEGEPYGYTF.

The J gene is TRBJ2-5, the V gene TRBV5-1; TRBD1 agrees at 9 bases. The CDR3 has 15 residues. The V and J ends lost 4 bases and 5 bases, in that order; junction bases with no gene match: 9. Germline V gene data show CDR1 as SGHRS and CDR2 as YFSETQ. CDR3 sequence (DNA): TGCGCCAGCAGCCCTCAACAGGGGGCCCGGGAGACCCAGTACTTC. Its translation: CASSPQQGARETQYF.

V gene TRBV18 combines with J gene TRBJ1-6, with a tentative D call TRBD1 (6 bases). CDR1 KGHSH and CDR2 LQKENI come from the germline V gene. Trimming took 1 base from V and 8 from J, leaving 12 bases between them. The CDR3 is made up of 15 amino acids. As DNA, the CDR3 is TGTGCCAGCTCACCACTGGAGGGGGGTTATTCACCCCTCCACTTT. Its protein product is CASSPLEGGYSPLHF.

The chain carries TRBV7-2 and TRBJ2-7, with 7 bases matching TRBD1. Trimming took 5 bases from V and 7 from J; bases not matched to a gene: 8. The CDR3 totals 13 residues. CDR1 and CDR2 from the germline V gene are SGHTA and FQGNSA. CDR3 loop: CASSTTGVGEQYF. The CDR3 DNA follows: TGTGCCAGCAGCACTACAGGGGTGGGGGAGCAGTACTTC.

The chain links TRBV19 to TRBJ1-3; 9 bases are a match to TRBD1. CDR1 is LNHDA, CDR2 SQIVND, per germline (reference sequence). Trimming took 8 bases from V and 0 from J; bases not matched to a gene: 5. The CDR3 covers 15 residues. The CDR3 region has the DNA TGTGCCAGTTCGACAGGGGGATTCTCTGGAAACACCATATATTTT. Its protein product is CASSTGGFSGNTIYF.

The chain combines TRBV6-1 with TRBJ2-5; D remains ambiguous. Trimming left V 8 bases short and J 0 bases short, with 10 bases between. The CDR3 has 13 amino acids. Germline lookup yields CDR1 MNHNS and CDR2 SASEGT. Written as DNA, the CDR3 is TGTGCCAGCGGTCGACGGAACCAAGAGACCCAGTACTTC. This sequence encodes CASGRRNQETQYF.

The rearrangement links TRBV11-1 to TRBJ2-5, with D tentatively TRBD2 (6 bases). The germline CDR1 and CDR2 sequences are SGHAT and FQDESV (reference sequence). V lost 4 bases and J lost 0, with 9 bases in between. CDR3 length equals 14 residues. CDR3 protein: CASSSGTHQETQYF. The CDR3 DNA reads TGTGCCAGCAGCTCCGGGACTCACCAAGAGACCCAGTACTTC.

The chain carries TRBV7-8 and TRBJ2-3; 10 bases are a match to TRBD2. Germline loops: CDR1 SGHVS, CDR2 FQNEAQ. V shed 5 bases and J 5 bases; nucleotides not matched to a gene: 16. This CDR3 is built from 18 residues. Here the CDR3 reads CASSRVGLAGARGDTQYF. CDR3 sequence (DNA): TGTGCCAGCAGCCGAGTGGGGCTAGCGGGGGCAAGGGGAGATACGCAGTATTTT. Full variable domain (rest looked up from reference TRBV7-8 and TRBJ2-3): GAGVSQSPRYKVAKRGQDVALRCDPISGHVSLFWYQQALGQGPEFLTYFQNEAQLDKSGLPSDRFFAERPEGSVSTLKIQRTQQEDSAVYLCASSRVGLAGARGDTQYFGPGTRLTVL.

J is TRBJ1-4 and V is TRBV2, with TRBD1 identical over 7 bases. CDR1 is SNHLY, CDR2 FYNNEI, per germline. V lost 5 bases and J lost 8; bases outside the gene matches: 8. The CDR3 spans 14 residues. The CDR3 nucleotides read TGTGCCAGCAGTCTCGACAGGGTAGTCGAAAAACTGTTTTTT. This sequence encodes CASSLDRVVEKLFF.

This chain joins TRBV21-1 and TRBJ1-6. TRBV21-1 is a pseudogene segment. This CDR3 comprises 17 residues. The CDR3 is CASSPTPVLVHNSPLHF. The CDR3, as DNA: TGTGCCAGCAGCCCGACCCCCGTACTAGTCCATAATTCACCCCTCCACTTT.

The CDR3 DNA reads TGTGCCAGCAGGGAGAACAGGGGCGGGGATAGCAATCAGCCCCAGCATTTT. Amino acid sequence: CASRENRGGDSNQPQHF. The chain is built from TRBV2 and TRBJ1-5; 7 bases fit TRBD1. J lost 0 bases, V lost 6 bases, and 11 bases had no gene match. The CDR3 runs to 17 residues. Per the germline V gene, CDR1 is SNHLY and CDR2 is FYNNEI.